Reported below is one T cell receptor beta chain. The antigen remains undetermined. This record belongs to a study of cytomegalovirus exposure and HLA in healthy donors. The germline V gene encodes CDR1 LNHDA and CDR2 SQIVND (reference sequence). The CDR3 spans 9 residues. Trimming removed 10 bases from V and 7 bases from J, with 7 bases in between. The PCR had 60 Vbeta and 13 Jbeta primers. Clones were read by immunoSEQ multiplex PCR, and TCRdb kept only the in-frame ones, dropping some. The table records 150,000 to 200,000 clones, about two thirds of them present only once. General study points: CMV serostatus was the only immune exposure information that was available. Near-uniform donor sequencing depth was presumed by presence/absence analyses. A later analysis found that most CMV-associated TCR beta chains appeared HLA-restricted.

Material for sequencing was PBMCs. This chain connects TRBV19 to TRBJ1-2; D is undetermined. This TCR was recovered from a woman aged 25 to 39 in good health and CMV-seronegative. The CDR3 sequence: CATGVGYTF. DNA of the CDR3: TGTGCCACCGGAGTTGGCTACACCTTC.